This TCR beta chain was sequenced during a study of blood T cell repertoires in COVID-19. About the study: The United States, Italy and Spain were the sources of the acute and convalescent COVID-19 samples. T cells, B-cell-depleted T cells, or PBMCs supplied cDNA or gDNA.

In the authors' methods: Estimation of nucleated cell counts relied on the amplification of reference gene primers. Sequencing used immunoSEQ multiplex PCR; TCRdb keeps in-frame clones, though not all of them. That table is the source of V, J and clone size, and D and trimming were worked out from the DNA. The data hold roughly 390,000 clones, with roughly 85% observed a single time. The CDR3 has 12 residues. V was clipped by 4 bases and J by 6 bases, with 10 bases between them. Germline-derived CDR1 and CDR2 are LGHDT and YNNKEL (reference sequence). This chain joins TRBV3-1 (or the pseudogene TRBV3-2) and TRBJ2-7; D may be TRBD2 (5 bases). The receptor's source is a woman aged 18-29 years with acute or convalescent COVID-19. Sequenced: peripheral blood. DNA for the CDR3: TGTGCCAGCAGCCCTCGTCGGGGCGAGCAGTACTTC. It codes for CASSPRRGEQYF.